Described below is a single T cell receptor (beta chain) sequence and its context. Its antigen remains unknown. The sample comes from a study of beta chain features in type 1 diabetes. About the research overall: Regarding age, gender and cell yields, patients proved similar to healthy donors. Study-wide results and caveats: Fewer junction insertions and more nucleotide deletions appeared in type 1 diabetes patients.

The CDR3 runs 13 residues. Trimming removed 2 bases from V and 1 base from J, with 6 bases in between. CDR1 is SGHDT, CDR2 YYEEEE, per germline. The authors reverse transcribed all of the isolated RNA, so sequencing captured expressed TCRB transcripts. Here immunoSEQ multiplex PCR was the method, and the copy in TCRdb shows in-frame clones only, minus some. The table lists roughly 500,000 clones, approximately 31% of them singletons, with 0.06% to 0.07% in the top ten. Sequences were obtained from naive CD4+ T cells from blood. The genes are TRBV5-6 and TRBJ1-1; no reliable D call. The sequence was collected from a man younger than 35 in good health. For the CDR3, the DNA is TGTGCCAGCAGCTTTGATTGGAACACTGAAGCTTTCTTT. It encodes CASSFDWNTEAFF.